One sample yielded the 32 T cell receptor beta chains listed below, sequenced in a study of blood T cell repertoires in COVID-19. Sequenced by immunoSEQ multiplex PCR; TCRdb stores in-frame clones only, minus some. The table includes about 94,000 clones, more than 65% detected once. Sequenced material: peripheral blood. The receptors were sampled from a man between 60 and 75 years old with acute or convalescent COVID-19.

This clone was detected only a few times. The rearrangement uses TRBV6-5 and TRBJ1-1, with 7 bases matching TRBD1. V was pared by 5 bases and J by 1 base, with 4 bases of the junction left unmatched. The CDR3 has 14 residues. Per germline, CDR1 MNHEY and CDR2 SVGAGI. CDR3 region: CASSPTGANTEAFF. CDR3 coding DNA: TGTGCCAGCAGTCCAACAGGGGCGAACACTGAAGCTTTCTTT.

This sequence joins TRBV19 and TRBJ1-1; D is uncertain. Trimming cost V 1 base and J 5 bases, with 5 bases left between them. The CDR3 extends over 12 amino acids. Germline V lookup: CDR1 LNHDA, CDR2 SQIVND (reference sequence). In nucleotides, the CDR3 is TGTGCCAGTAGTATAGGGGCTACTGAAGCTTTCTTT. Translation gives CASSIGATEAFF. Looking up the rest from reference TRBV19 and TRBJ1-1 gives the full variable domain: DGGITQSPKYLFRKEGQNVTLSCEQNLNHDAMYWYRQDPGQGLRLIYYSQIVNDFQKGDIAEGYSVSREKKESFPLTVTSAQKNPTAFYLCASSIGATEAFFGQGTRLTVV.

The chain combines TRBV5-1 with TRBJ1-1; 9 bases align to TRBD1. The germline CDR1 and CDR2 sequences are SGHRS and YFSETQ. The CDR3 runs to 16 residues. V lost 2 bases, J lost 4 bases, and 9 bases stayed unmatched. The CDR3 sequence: CASSLDGTGFGTEAFF. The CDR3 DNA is TGCGCCAGCAGCTTAGATGGGACAGGGTTTGGCACTGAAGCTTTCTTT.

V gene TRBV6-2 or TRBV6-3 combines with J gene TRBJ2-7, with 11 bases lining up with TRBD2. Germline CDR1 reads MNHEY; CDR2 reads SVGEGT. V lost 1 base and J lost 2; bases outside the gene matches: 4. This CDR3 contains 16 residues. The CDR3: CASSYLTSGGPYEQYF. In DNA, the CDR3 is TGTGCCAGCAGTTACTTAACTAGCGGGGGACCCTACGAGCAGTACTTC.

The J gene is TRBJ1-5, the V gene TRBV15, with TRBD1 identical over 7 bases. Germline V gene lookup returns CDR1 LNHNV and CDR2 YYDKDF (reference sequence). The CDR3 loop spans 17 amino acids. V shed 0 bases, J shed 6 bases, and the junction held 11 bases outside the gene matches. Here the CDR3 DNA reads TGTGCCACCAGCAGAGACCCGACAGGGAAGGGGGGTCAGCCCCAGCATTTT. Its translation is CATSRDPTGKGGQPQHF.

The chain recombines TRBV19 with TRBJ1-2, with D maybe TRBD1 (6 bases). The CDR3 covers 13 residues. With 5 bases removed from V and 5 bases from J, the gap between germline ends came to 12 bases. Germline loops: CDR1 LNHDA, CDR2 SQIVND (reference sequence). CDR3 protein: CASSPLGGYGYTF. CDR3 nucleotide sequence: TGTGCCAGTAGTCCCCTAGGGGGTTATGGCTACACCTTC. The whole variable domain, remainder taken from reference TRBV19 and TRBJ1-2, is DGGITQSPKYLFRKEGQNVTLSCEQNLNHDAMYWYRQDPGQGLRLIYYSQIVNDFQKGDIAEGYSVSREKKESFPLTVTSAQKNPTAFYLCASSPLGGYGYTFGSGTRLTVV.

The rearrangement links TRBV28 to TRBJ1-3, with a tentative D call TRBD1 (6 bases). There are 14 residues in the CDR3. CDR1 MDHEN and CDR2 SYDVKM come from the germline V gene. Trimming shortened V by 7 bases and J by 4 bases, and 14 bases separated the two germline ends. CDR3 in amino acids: CASIGQGNGNTIYF. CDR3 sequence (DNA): TGTGCCAGCATAGGGCAGGGGAACGGAAACACCATATATTTT.

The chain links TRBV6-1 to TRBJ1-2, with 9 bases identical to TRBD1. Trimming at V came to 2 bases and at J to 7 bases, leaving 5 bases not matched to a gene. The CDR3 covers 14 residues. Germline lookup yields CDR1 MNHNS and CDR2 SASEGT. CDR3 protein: CASSEITGGFGYTF. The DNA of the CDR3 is TGTGCCAGCAGTGAAATAACAGGGGGCTTTGGCTACACCTTC.

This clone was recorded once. In DNA, the CDR3 is TGTGCCAGCAGTGAAACCCACAGGGGAGGAAACACCATATATTTT. It yields the protein CASSETHRGGNTIYF. The gene calls are TRBV6-1 and TRBJ1-3, with 7 bases fitting TRBD1. In germline, CDR1 is MNHNS, CDR2 SASEGT. V dropped 2 bases and J dropped 4; count of bases not matched to a gene: 5. The CDR3 sequence is 15 residues long.

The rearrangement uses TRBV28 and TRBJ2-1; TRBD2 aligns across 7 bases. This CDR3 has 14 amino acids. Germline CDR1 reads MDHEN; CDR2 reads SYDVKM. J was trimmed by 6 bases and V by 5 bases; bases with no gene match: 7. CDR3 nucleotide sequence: TGTGCCAGCAGTGGGGCGGGGAGGGTCAATGAGCAGTTCTTC. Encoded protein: CASSGAGRVNEQFF.

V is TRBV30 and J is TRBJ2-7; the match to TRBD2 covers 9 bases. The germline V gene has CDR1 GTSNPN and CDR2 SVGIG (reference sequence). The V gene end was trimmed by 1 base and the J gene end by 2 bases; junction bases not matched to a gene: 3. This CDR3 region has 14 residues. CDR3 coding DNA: TGTGCCTGGAGTGAGCTAGCGGGGACCTACGAGCAGTACTTC. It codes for CAWSELAGTYEQYF.

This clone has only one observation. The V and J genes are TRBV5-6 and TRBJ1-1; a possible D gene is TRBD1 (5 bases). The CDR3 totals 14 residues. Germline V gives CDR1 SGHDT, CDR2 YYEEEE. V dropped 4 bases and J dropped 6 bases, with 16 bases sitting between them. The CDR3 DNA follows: TGTGCCAGCAGCGGGACTCAAGATCTACCTGAAGCTTTCTTT. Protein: CASSGTQDLPEAFF.

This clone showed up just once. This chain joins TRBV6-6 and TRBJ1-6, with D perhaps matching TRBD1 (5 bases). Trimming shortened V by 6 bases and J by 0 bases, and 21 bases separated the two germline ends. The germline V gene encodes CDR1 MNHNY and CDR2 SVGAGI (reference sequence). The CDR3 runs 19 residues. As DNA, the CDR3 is TGTGCCAGCAGCTTACGGAGGGGCGCCAGTAGCTCCTATAATTCACCCCTCCACTTT. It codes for CASSLRRGASSSYNSPLHF.

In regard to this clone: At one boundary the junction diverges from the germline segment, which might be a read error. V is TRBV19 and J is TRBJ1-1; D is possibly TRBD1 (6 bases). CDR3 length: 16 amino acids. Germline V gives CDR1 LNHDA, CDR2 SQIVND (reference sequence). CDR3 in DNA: TGTGCCAGCAGTAGACAGGCGCCTGGCCCGAACACTGAAGCTTTCTTT. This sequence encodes CASSRQAPGPNTEAFF. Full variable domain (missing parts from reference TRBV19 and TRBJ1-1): DGGITQSPKYLFRKEGQNVTLSCEQNLNHDAMYWYRQDPGQGLRLIYYSQIVNDFQKGDIAEGYSVSREKKESFPLTVTSAQKNPTAFYLCASSRQAPGPNTEAFFGQGTRLTVV.

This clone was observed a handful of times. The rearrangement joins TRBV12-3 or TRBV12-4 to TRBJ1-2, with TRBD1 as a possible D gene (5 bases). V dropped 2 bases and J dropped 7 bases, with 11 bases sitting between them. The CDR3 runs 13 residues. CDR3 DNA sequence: TGTGCCAGCAGTTTACAGGGTGCGCGTGGCTACACCTTC. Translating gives CASSLQGARGYTF.

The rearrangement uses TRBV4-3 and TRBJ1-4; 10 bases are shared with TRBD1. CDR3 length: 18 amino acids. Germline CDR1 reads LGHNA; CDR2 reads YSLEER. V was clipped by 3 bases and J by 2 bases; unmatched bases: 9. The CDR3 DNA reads TGCGCCAGCAGCCATTTCCGGGGACAGGGGACGACTAATGAAAAACTGTTTTTT. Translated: CASSHFRGQGTTNEKLFF.

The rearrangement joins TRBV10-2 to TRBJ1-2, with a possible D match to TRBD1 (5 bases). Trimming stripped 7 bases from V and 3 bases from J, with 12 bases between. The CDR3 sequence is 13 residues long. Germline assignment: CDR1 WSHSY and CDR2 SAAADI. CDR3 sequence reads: CASTKGPYYGYTF. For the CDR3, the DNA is TGCGCCAGCACTAAGGGGCCTTACTATGGCTACACCTTC.

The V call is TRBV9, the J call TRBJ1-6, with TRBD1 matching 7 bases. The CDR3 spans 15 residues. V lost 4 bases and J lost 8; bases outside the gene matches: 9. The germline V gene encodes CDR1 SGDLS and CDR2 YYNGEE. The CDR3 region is CASSPAGGEHSPLHF. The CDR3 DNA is TGTGCCAGCAGCCCTGCAGGGGGTGAGCATTCACCCCTCCACTTT.

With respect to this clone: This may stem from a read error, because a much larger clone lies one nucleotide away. The CDR3 DNA reads as TGCGCCAGCAGCTTGACAGGCTATGGCTACACCTTC. This gives the protein CASSLTGYGYTF. The chain has TRBV5-1 and TRBJ1-2; D may be TRBD1 (5 bases). CDR1 and CDR2 (germline): SGHRS, YFSETQ. The CDR3 spans 12 residues. With 1 base removed from V and 4 bases from J, the gap between germline ends came to 5 bases. Full variable domain (remainder filled in from reference TRBV5-1 and TRBJ1-2): KAGVTQTPRYLIKTRGQQVTLSCSPISGHRSVSWYQQTPGQGLQFLFEYFSETQRNKGNFPGRFSGRQFSNSRSEMNVSTLELGDSALYLCASSLTGYGYTFGSGTRLTVV.

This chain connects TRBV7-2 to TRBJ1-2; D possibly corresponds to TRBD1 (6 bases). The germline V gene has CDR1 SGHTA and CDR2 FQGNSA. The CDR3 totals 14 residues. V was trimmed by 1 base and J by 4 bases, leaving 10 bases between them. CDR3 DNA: TGTGCCAGCAGCTTAGGCAGGGGAGTCTATGGCTACACCTTC. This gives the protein CASSLGRGVYGYTF.

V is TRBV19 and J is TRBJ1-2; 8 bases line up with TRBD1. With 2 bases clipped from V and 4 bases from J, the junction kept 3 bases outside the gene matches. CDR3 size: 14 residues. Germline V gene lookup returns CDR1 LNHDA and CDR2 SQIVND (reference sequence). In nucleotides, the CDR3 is TGTGCCAGTAGTATAACAGGGGGTTTCTATGGCTACACCTTC. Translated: CASSITGGFYGYTF.

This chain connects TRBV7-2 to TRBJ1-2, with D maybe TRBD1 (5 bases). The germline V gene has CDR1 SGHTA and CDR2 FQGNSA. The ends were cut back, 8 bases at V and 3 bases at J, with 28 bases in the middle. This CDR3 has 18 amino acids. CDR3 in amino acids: CASGRGGSGSQRHYGYTF. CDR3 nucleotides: TGTGCCAGCGGGAGGGGAGGTTCAGGGTCCCAGAGACACTATGGCTACACCTTC.

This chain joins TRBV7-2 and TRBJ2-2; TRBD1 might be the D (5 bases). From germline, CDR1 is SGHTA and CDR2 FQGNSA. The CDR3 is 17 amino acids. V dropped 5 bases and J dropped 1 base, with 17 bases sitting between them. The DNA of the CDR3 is TGTGCCAGCAGCCCCAAAAGTGGAGACAGGAACACCGGGGAGCTGTTTTTT. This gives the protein CASSPKSGDRNTGELFF.

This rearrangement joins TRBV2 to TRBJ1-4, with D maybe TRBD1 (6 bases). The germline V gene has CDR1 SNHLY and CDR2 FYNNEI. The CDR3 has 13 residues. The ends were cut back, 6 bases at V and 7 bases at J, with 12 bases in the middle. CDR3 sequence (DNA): TGTGCCAGCAGGAGTACAGGGAGTGAAAAACTGTTTTTT. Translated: CASRSTGSEKLFF.

CDR3 amino acids: CASRPRLRDRGHPGELFF. In DNA form, the CDR3 reads TGTGCCAGCAGGCCCCGACTCCGGGACAGGGGGCATCCCGGGGAGCTGTTTTTT. The chain carries TRBV7-8 and TRBJ2-2; 12 bases agree with TRBD1. V was clipped by 6 bases and J by 6 bases; unmatched bases: 14. The CDR3 consists of 18 residues. Germline CDR1 and CDR2: SGHVS and FQNEAQ.

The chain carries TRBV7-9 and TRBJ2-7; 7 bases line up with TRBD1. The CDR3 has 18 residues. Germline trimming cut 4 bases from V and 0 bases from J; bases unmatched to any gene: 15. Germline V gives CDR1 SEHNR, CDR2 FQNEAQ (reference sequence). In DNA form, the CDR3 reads TGTGCCAGCAGCTCCGACGGGACAGTCATCTTTAACTCCTACGAGCAGTACTTC. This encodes CASSSDGTVIFNSYEQYF.

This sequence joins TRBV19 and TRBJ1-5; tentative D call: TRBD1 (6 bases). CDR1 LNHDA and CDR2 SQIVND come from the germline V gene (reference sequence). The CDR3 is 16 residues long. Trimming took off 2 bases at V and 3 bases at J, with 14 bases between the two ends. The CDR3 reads CASSIRSGANNQPQHF. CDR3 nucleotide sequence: TGTGCCAGTAGTATAAGGTCAGGGGCTAACAATCAGCCCCAGCATTTT.

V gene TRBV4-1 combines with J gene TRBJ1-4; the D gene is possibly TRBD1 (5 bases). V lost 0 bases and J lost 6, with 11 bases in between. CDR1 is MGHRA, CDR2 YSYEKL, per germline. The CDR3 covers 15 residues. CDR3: CASSQDRGADEKLFF. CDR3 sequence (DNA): TGCGCCAGCAGCCAAGATCGCGGGGCGGATGAAAAACTGTTTTTT.

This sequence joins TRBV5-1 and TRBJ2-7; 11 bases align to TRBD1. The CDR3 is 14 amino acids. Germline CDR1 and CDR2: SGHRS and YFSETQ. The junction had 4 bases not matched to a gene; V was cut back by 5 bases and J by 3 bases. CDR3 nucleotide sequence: TGCGCCAGCAGTTCCGGGACAGGGGGCTACGAGCAGTACTTC. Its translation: CASSSGTGGYEQYF.

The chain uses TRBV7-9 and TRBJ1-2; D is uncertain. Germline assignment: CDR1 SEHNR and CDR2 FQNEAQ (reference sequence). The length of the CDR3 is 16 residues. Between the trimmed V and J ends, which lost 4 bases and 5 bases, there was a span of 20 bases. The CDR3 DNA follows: TGTGCCAGCAGCTCCGATCTTGGGGAGGACCCTTATGGCTACACCTTC. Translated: CASSSDLGEDPYGYTF.

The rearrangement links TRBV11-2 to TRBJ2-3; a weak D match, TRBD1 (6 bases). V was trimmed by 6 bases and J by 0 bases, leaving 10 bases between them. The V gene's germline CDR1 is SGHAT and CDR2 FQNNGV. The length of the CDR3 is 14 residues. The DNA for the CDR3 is TGTGCCAGCAGACCAGGGGTTAGCACAGATACGCAGTATTTT. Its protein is CASRPGVSTDTQYF.

Here the CDR3 reads CASSGTSGGARNEQFF. For the CDR3, the DNA is TGCGCCAGCAGCGGAACTAGCGGGGGGGCTAGAAATGAGCAGTTCTTC. The rearrangement uses TRBV5-1 and TRBJ2-1; 13 bases are a match to TRBD2. From germline, CDR1 is SGHRS and CDR2 YFSETQ. V was pared by 4 bases and J by 7 bases, with 8 bases of the junction left unmatched. The CDR3 is made up of 16 amino acids.